This T cell receptor (beta chain) was sequenced for a study of cytomegalovirus exposure and HLA in healthy donors (dated by TCRdb to about 2017). Regarding the complete study: According to an earlier analysis of a few hundred of the donors, roughly 180 million T cells yielded roughly 110 million unique TCR beta sequences and approximately 280 Gb of sequence data. In a later analysis, previously published TCR beta repertoires from 600 to 850 donors were re-analyzed and high-resolution HLA genotyping was added so that TCR occurrence patterns could be studied. Rather than using new phenotypic data, the later analysis identified candidate immune exposures from TCR beta sequences and from how often those sequences occurred across donors. An early release that covered 640 HLA-typed donors contained approximately 290 gigabases of sequencing data and 85 million to 100 million unique TCR sequences. In addition to the first cohort of 500 to 850 subjects, a separate validation cohort of approximately 120 different subjects was used. Donor age, sex, ethnicity and CMV serostatus were compiled together with the repertoire data. Four to six DR-DQ haplotypes were handled as single units for association and clustering, since linkage in the cohort was strong. The study profiled the T cell repertoires of 666 subjects by immunosequencing and related them to cytomegalovirus serostatus. Among almost 400 genotyped donors of the cohort, an average of 235,054 unique TCR beta nucleotide sequences were sequenced per donor, roughly 20% of them non-productive. The genetic ancestry cluster associated with self-reported Caucasian donors included over 65% of the approximately 430 genotyped donors. HLA typing included class I and class II loci at four-digit resolution. An earlier analysis of around 580 of the donors used high-throughput TCR beta sequencing to judge whether each TCR beta V gene segment behaved as functional or pseudogenic. A later genetic analysis used genome-wide SNP genotypes for 398 of the 666 donors, treating that subset as a discovery cohort. Every repertoire in the discovery cohort had been generated on one and the same sequencing platform. The study aimed to test whether signatures of past pathogen exposure could be identified by cataloging public T cell receptors. The number of typed donors differed by locus: about 629-630 for A, B, C, DRB1 and DQB1; approximately 540 for DQA1; over 600 for DPA1; and 400 to 480 for DPB1. To predict cytomegalovirus infection status, the study brought together high-throughput TCR immunosequencing, statistical association of individual TCRs with disease status, and machine learning.

About this clone: Its antigen is still unknown. There are no base qualities to consult, and no much larger clone falls within one base.

In total, 600 or so healthy bone marrow donors made up the cohort. Cohort members were all nominally healthy when sampled, although unrecorded immune exposures were likely present. The donor tested CMV seropositive and was one of the 289 seropositive cohort members. Each donor provided a peripheral blood sample, and peripheral blood mononuclear cells were used for TCR beta sequencing. The Qiagen DNeasy Blood Extraction Kit was used to extract genomic DNA from the blood cell samples. The junction shows trimming of 5 bases on V and 5 bases on J, and the gene matches do not reach 7 bases of it. The CDR3 covers 15 residues, taking in both the cysteine and the phenylalanine. The CDR3 DNA has 45 bases and is translated from base 1. The germline V gene sets CDR1 to SNHLY and CDR2 to FYNNEI. What the study reported, not specific to this receptor: In a later analysis, HLA-associated TCR beta chains showed more clonal expansion and lower generation probabilities than non-associated chains that were equally common. Compared with the roughly 700-donor mean, donors in an Asian-associated ancestry cluster had fewer N-insertions in productive TCRs, according to a later genetic analysis. Linkage disequilibrium might explain the correlated functional status among segregating V segments, but an unknown experimental factor could not be excluded. A later analysis associated 15,000 or so TCR beta sequences with specific HLA alleles at a false discovery rate of 0.05. When HLA alleles, especially DR and DQ, strongly co-occurred, TCR associations were difficult to assign to individual alleles. It was suggested by the authors that the approach could potentially be generalized to other disease states and immunological phenotypes. For the cohort, immune exposure information was limited to CMV serostatus. In a later analysis, several top co-occurrence clusters were reported to appear linked to parvovirus B19, influenza, CMV and Epstein-Barr virus. A cluster of highly shared sequence variants was judged likely to be a technical artifact of the sequencing pipeline. In a later analysis, most CMV-associated TCR beta chains were found to appear HLA-restricted, with HLA associations seemingly driven largely by CMV exposure. Presence/absence analyses assumed roughly uniform sequencing depth across donors, an assumption that may not hold. While some public TCRs were present in many individuals, most TCR sequences turned up only very rarely across donors. Cytomegalovirus status was reported to be diagnosed by the classifier with high specificity and sensitivity in both the original and validation cohorts. In vitro tests confirmed that a few of the cytomegalovirus-associated TCR beta chains recognize cytomegalovirus antigens. In a later analysis, the rate of TCR association differed among HLA loci, with DRB1 alleles having the most associated TCRs and HLA-C alleles having the fewest. Over 15 rarely observed V segments, including chromosome 9 orphons, were excluded from the earlier analysis of a few hundred of the donors because counts were too low. In a later genetic analysis, a missense DCLRE1C variant was associated with V-gene and J-gene trimming of TCR beta chains, and the association was replicated in an independent cohort. Because some donors lacked HLA typing at each locus, the association tests relied only on the typed subset. The cohort was sequenced for TCR beta chains only, and without alpha or paired-chain data the features that could be detected were limited. The study gave a list of roughly 150 TCR beta chains associated with cytomegalovirus. Some IMGT-functional V segments, including TRBV6-2 and TRBV6-3, could not be distinguished by the 87-base-pair reads and were therefore excluded. A further reported finding was that TCR beta sequences accurately predicted the HLA-A and HLA-B alleles for most subjects in the first cohort. In an earlier analysis of about 550 of the donors, most TCR beta V segments were observed in productive rearrangements about 87% or about 30% of the time, broadly matching IMGT annotations.

The library relied on the immunoSEQ multiplex PCR assay. For the multiplex PCR, a mixture combining 60 forward primers for TCR Vbeta segments and 13 reverse primers for TCR Jbeta segments was used. The CDR3 region of rearranged TCR beta genes was amplified from genomic DNA by a multiplex PCR assay. The Illumina HiSeq System was used to sequence the amplified TCR beta libraries as 87-base-pair reads. Turning to the authors' computational methods: A later analysis tallied 75 million to 85 million unique TCR beta chains across the 666 repertoires, and some 10 million of those chains were shared by two or more donors. Raw reads were error-corrected and collapsed into unique sequences with a nearest-neighbor algorithm that merged closely related sequences to remove PCR and sequencing errors. CDR3 sequences were aligned to IMGT reference sequences to assign V, D and J gene segments. Each retained sequence needed at least a six-nucleotide match to both a V gene segment and a J gene segment. A rearrangement counted as productive if the CDR3 had no stop codons and remained in frame with V and J, and every other rearrangement counted as non-productive. CDR3 was defined by IMGT convention, running from the second conserved V-encoded cysteine to the conserved J-encoded phenylalanine. Sequences without an unambiguous match to a single V gene segment were excluded from the earlier analysis of about 600 of the donors. In an earlier analysis of several hundred of the donors, V segments were called functional above 56.7% productive rearrangements and were called segregating when the between-donor standard deviation exceeded 5%. A statistical classification framework was built to diagnose cytomegalovirus status from the catalog of TCR beta chain sequences. In a later analysis, V and J genes were assigned by comparing TCR nucleotide sequences against IMGT/GENE-DB human TR gene sequences. A later analysis assigned CDR3 sequences and most-parsimonious VDJ recombination scenarios with the TCRdist pipeline. In a later analysis, every TCR beta chain was defined by the combination of its CDR3 amino acid sequence and its V-gene family, and reads without a unique V-gene family were dropped. A later analysis removed 592 highly shared, low-generation-probability nucleotide sequences to deal with suspected cross-contamination and a sequencing artifact. A later analysis calculated a clonal expansion index for each public chain from normalized within-repertoire ranks of inferred template counts. Generation probabilities in a later analysis came from a VDJ recombination model fitted to out-of-frame rearrangements, and those results were checked against IGoR. A later analysis scored TCR-TCR, TCR-HLA and TCR-CMV co-occurrence with hypergeometric tests, applying a repertoire-size bias correction to TCR pairs. To estimate false discovery rates, a later analysis permuted the HLA or CMV assignments 20 times. In a later analysis, co-occurring TCRs were grouped using DBSCAN, and TCRdist sequence similarity was added for clustering within HLA-allele-positive subsets. Repertoires with fewer than 30,000 or more than 120,000 public chains were left out of co-occurrence clustering, as were about 5 repertoires with anomalous nucleotide sharing. The table comes from immuneACCESS by way of TCRdb, which keeps in-frame sequences with V and J called. Part of the clones is missing from these tables; in studies checked, under half for an unresolved V gene and the rest for unknown reasons. V and J calls and clone size come straight from that table; D and trimming were deduced from the DNA. The sample contains around 110,000 clones, roughly 70% of them found a single time. Less than 3% of the sample lies in the top ten.

The chain is assembled from TRBV2 and TRBJ1-4, with TRBD1 matching 8 junction bases. The sequence came from a male donor in good health and CMV-seropositive. Sequencing input: PBMCs. The nucleotide sequence is given as TGTGCCAGCAGTCTGGACAGGGTGCCAAATGAAAAACTGTTTTTT. Translated, it gives CASSLDRVPNEKLFF.